The 7 T cell receptor beta chains below all came from one sample that was sequenced in a study of Ad26.COV2.S vaccination and SARS-CoV-2 variants. The treatment denotes: 15 to 20 received Ad26.COV2.S at low or high dose, single or two shots; roughly five received placebo; per-sample allocation not given. Samples analyzed were those drawn on day 63 after the first vaccine or placebo injection. The data were produced by immunoSEQ multiplex PCR, yet TCRdb's version contains in-frame clones alone and is incomplete. The data hold 240,000 or so clones, with 85% to 90% observed a single time. This material consisted of peripheral blood, taken in a trial of Ad26.COV2.S vaccine versus placebo. These receptors originate from a person aged 18-65 years who received the Ad26.COV2.S COVID-19 vaccine or a placebo.

The chain has TRBV19 and TRBJ1-2, with 7 bases identical to TRBD1. The germline CDR1 and CDR2 sequences are LNHDA and SQIVND (reference sequence). The junction had 6 bases not matched to a gene; V was cut back by 10 bases and J by 4 bases. CDR3 length: 12 amino acids. The CDR3 DNA follows: TGTGCCACTAAAGACAGGGCCTATGGCTACACCTTC. Translation: CATKDRAYGYTF.

The chain uses TRBV19 and TRBJ1-5, with TRBD1 matching 12 bases. Germline V gives CDR1 LNHDA, CDR2 SQIVND (reference sequence). V gave up 3 bases and J gave up 1 base; unmatched junction bases: 4. The CDR3 runs to 17 residues. The CDR3 spells CASSIGTGGWSNQPQHF. The CDR3 coding sequence is TGTGCCAGTAGTATCGGGACAGGGGGCTGGAGCAATCAGCCCCAGCATTTT.

The chain has TRBV5-1 and TRBJ2-7; D call uncertain. CDR1 is SGHRS and CDR2 is YFSETQ in the germline V gene. CDR3 length: 14 amino acids. Trimming took 0 bases from V and 4 from J, leaving 11 bases between them. CDR3 in DNA: TGCGCCAGCAGCTTGGGTCCAGATAATTACGAGCAGTACTTC. Protein: CASSLGPDNYEQYF.

The rearrangement uses TRBV6-5 and TRBJ2-1; 8 bases agree with TRBD1. The CDR3 runs to 15 residues. V lost 5 bases and J lost 1; bases outside the gene matches: 4. Germline V lookup: CDR1 MNHEY, CDR2 SVGAGI. This chain's CDR3 is CASSRTGGSYNEQFF. CDR3 sequence (DNA): TGTGCCAGCAGTCGCACAGGGGGGTCCTACAATGAGCAGTTCTTC.

V gene TRBV5-8 combines with J gene TRBJ2-5; 9 positions match TRBD1. CDR3 length equals 15 residues. After removal of 3 bases from V and 5 bases from J, the junction contained 8 bases not matched to a gene. CDR1 and CDR2 from the germline V gene are SGHTS and YDEGEE. CDR3 amino acids: CASSSHGTGKETQYF. CDR3 nucleotide sequence: TGTGCCAGCAGCTCCCACGGGACAGGGAAGGAGACCCAGTACTTC.

The chain recombines TRBV7-2 with TRBJ1-2; no clear D gene. The germline CDR1 and CDR2 sequences are SGHTA and FQGNSA. The ends were cut back, 5 bases at V and 7 bases at J, with 8 bases in the middle. CDR3 length: 11 amino acids. The CDR3 here is CASSLGGGYTF. For the CDR3, the DNA is TGTGCCAGCAGCCTTGGTGGTGGCTACACCTTC.

The gene calls are TRBV7-6 and TRBJ2-3; 9 bases are a match to TRBD1. The germline V gene has CDR1 SGHVS and CDR2 FNYEAQ. CDR3 size: 16 residues. V lost 0 bases and J lost 3; bases outside the gene matches: 4. Here the CDR3 reads CASSLAGDRATDTQYF. The CDR3 DNA sequence: TGTGCCAGCAGCTTAGCGGGGGACAGGGCTACAGATACGCAGTATTTT. Complete variable domain (other parts from reference TRBV7-6 and TRBJ2-3): GAGVSQSPRYKVTKRGQDVALRCDPISGHVSLYWYRQALGQGPEFLTYFNYEAQQDKSGLPNDRFSAERPEGSISTLTIQRTEQRDSAMYRCASSLAGDRATDTQYFGPGTRLTVL.